The clone carrying this T cell receptor (beta chain) was detected many times. No antigen is known for it. With 3 bases removed from V and 9 bases from J, the gap between germline ends came to 13 bases. This CDR3 comprises 14 residues. Germline V gene sequence: CDR1 SGHKS, CDR2 YYEKEE (reference sequence). This sample was included in a study of T cells after yellow fever vaccination. Study-level results: Among primary-vaccination clones, most reappeared after the booster, at 95% to 96% for CD4 and 88% for CD8. A weaker secondary response peaked on day 5, the primary on day 15.

TCRdb re-analysed the 5' RACE reads in MiXCR, keeping a single row per CDR3 protein. The repertoire consists of about 240,000 distinct CDR3 sequences, with 6.9% occurring once and the leading ten covering approximately 0.87%. The TCR comes from a man aged 30 to 39 who received the YFV17D yellow fever vaccine. Here the sequenced sample was CD4+ T cells sorted from PBMCs, taken 15 days after the yellow fever booster vaccination. This chain uses TRBV5-5 with TRBJ1-6, with D perhaps matching TRBD1 (6 bases). This CDR3 is CASSSGAARSPLHF. As DNA, the CDR3 is TGTGCCAGCAGCTCAGGGGCCGCTCGTTCACCCCTCCACTTT.